The 28 T cell receptor beta chains listed next were all sequenced from one sample in a study of T-cell memory formation after mild COVID-19. A single record per CDR3 protein comes from TCRdb applying MiXCR to the 5' RACE reads. The sample holds fewer than 450,000 distinct CDR3 sequences, 20% to 25% seen once. Sequencing was carried out using PBMCs or a T cell subset sorted from them (not recorded which). These receptors were collected from an adult woman who had mild COVID-19 (a few samples of this study predate the infection). Cell type and time point are not known.

This clonotype has just a few counts. The rearrangement links TRBV3-1 to TRBJ2-3, with D hard to call. V was cut by 0 bases and J by 1 base, with 8 bases left in between. CDR1 is LGHDT, CDR2 YNNKEL, per germline (reference sequence). There are 15 residues in the CDR3. CDR3: CASSQDGVGTDTQYF. The CDR3 DNA follows: TGTGCCAGCAGCCAAGATGGGGTAGGCACAGATACGCAGTATTTT.

This clonotype has a single count. The rearrangement uses TRBV7-3 and TRBJ1-2; D is unclear. This CDR3 has 15 residues. Trimming pared 2 bases from V and 4 bases from J, leaving 14 bases between. Looked up from germline, CDR1 is SGHTA and CDR2 is FQGTGA. The CDR3: CASSLSPGSGYGYTF. CDR3 nucleotide sequence: TGTGCCAGCAGCTTATCCCCCGGGTCGGGCTATGGCTACACCTTC.

This clonotype occurred many times. The chain has TRBV20-1 and TRBJ1-4, with 8 bases identical to TRBD1. In germline, CDR1 is DFQATT, CDR2 SNEGSKA (reference sequence). The V gene end was trimmed by 1 base and the J gene end by 8 bases; junction bases not matched to a gene: 9. The CDR3 has 15 amino acids. CDR3 DNA: TGCAGTGCTAGAGGAGGGGGACAGGTCCGGGAAAAACTGTTTTTT. This translates into CSARGGGQVREKLFF.

The chain is built from TRBV5-1 and TRBJ1-1, with a tentative D call TRBD1 (5 bases). The CDR3 spans 15 residues. In germline, CDR1 is SGHRS, CDR2 YFSETQ. The germline V and J ends were trimmed by 3 bases and 4 bases, with 16 bases remaining between them. For the CDR3, the DNA is TGCGCCAGCAGCTCCCCCGGGACGGGGGTCACTGAAGCTTTCTTT. Encoded protein: CASSSPGTGVTEAFF.

This clonotype was counted many times. The chain links TRBV5-1 to TRBJ2-5, with 8 bases lining up with TRBD1. The trim removed 0 bases at V and 4 bases at J, leaving 11 bases unmatched. The CDR3 spans 17 residues. CDR1 is SGHRS, CDR2 YFSETQ, per germline. As DNA, the CDR3 is TGCGCCAGCAGCTTGGTGTCGCAGGGGGCGAGGGGAGAGACCCAGTACTTC. Translating gives CASSLVSQGARGETQYF.

The CDR3 DNA reads as TGTGCCAGCTCACCAACAGGAAGACTGAGTCACTACGAGCAGTACTTC. This translates into CASSPTGRLSHYEQYF. V usage is TRBV18 and J usage is TRBJ2-7; TRBD1 is a possible D gene (5 bases). CDR1 KGHSH and CDR2 LQKENI come from the germline V gene. The CDR3 spans 16 residues. V shed 2 bases and J shed 3 bases, with 17 bases lying between them.

This clonotype was counted only a few times. V usage is TRBV19 and J usage is TRBJ1-5, with D uncertain. The CDR3 extends over 13 amino acids. In germline, CDR1 is LNHDA, CDR2 SQIVND (reference sequence). Trimming shortened V by 3 bases and J by 5 bases, and 8 bases separated the two germline ends. The CDR3 region is CASSITGDQPQHF. CDR3 bases: TGTGCCAGTAGTATTACCGGGGATCAGCCCCAGCATTTT.

This clonotype has more than one count but fewer than ten. The rearrangement uses TRBV7-9 and TRBJ2-3, with D possibly matching TRBD2 (5 bases). V lost 4 bases and J lost 4, with 15 bases in between. Germline assignment: CDR1 SEHNR and CDR2 FQNEAQ (reference sequence). This CDR3 is built from 15 residues. As DNA, the CDR3 is TGTGCCAGCAGCTCATTACTGCCCGGGGCAGATACGCAGTATTTT. It translates to CASSSLLPGADTQYF.

This clonotype was recorded many times. V is TRBV12-3 or TRBV12-4 and J is TRBJ2-2; maybe TRBD2 (6 bases). This CDR3 has 14 residues. V lost 5 bases and J 1 base, leaving 8 bases between the germline ends. In DNA form, the CDR3 reads TGTGCCAGCAGTCTGGGGGGGAACACCGGGGAGCTGTTTTTT. As protein: CASSLGGNTGELFF.

This clonotype appeared many times. This rearrangement joins TRBV4-3 to TRBJ1-2, with 7 nucleotides matching TRBD1. Germline V gives CDR1 LGHNA, CDR2 YSLEER. With 1 base clipped from V and 1 base from J, the junction kept 3 bases outside the gene matches. The CDR3 contains 15 residues. The CDR3 here is CASSQGQGSNYGYTF. The CDR3 DNA reads TGCGCCAGCAGCCAAGGACAGGGAAGTAACTATGGCTACACCTTC.

The chain employs TRBV4-2 and TRBJ2-2, with D uncertain. The V gene lost 7 bases and the J gene lost 5 bases, with 14 bases spanning the gap. Looked up from germline, CDR1 is LGHNA and CDR2 is YNFKEQ. This CDR3 has 14 residues. This chain's CDR3 is CASMPSLKTGELFF. The CDR3 coding sequence is TGTGCCAGCATGCCGTCTCTGAAAACCGGGGAGCTGTTTTTT.

As DNA, the CDR3 is TGTGCCAGCAGTTACACAGGTTATGGCTACACCTTC. Its protein product is CASSYTGYGYTF. This rearrangement joins TRBV12-3 or TRBV12-4 to TRBJ1-2; D is perhaps TRBD1 (5 bases). The CDR3 contains 12 residues. Trimming shortened V by 4 bases and J by 5 bases, and 8 bases separated the two germline ends.

This sequence joins TRBV27 and TRBJ1-3, with D perhaps TRBD1 (5 bases). Per germline, CDR1 MNHEY and CDR2 SMNVEV (reference sequence). Trimming stripped 5 bases from V and 0 bases from J, with 11 bases between. The CDR3 totals 15 residues. DNA for the CDR3: TGTGCCAGCAGTCCGAGCAGGGTCTCTGGAAACACCATATATTTT. Translating it yields CASSPSRVSGNTIYF.

This clonotype was counted between two and nine times. The chain has TRBV7-9 and TRBJ2-2; TRBD1 might be the D (6 bases). CDR1 SEHNR and CDR2 FQNEAQ come from the germline V gene (reference sequence). This CDR3 contains 13 residues. V lost 5 bases, J lost 7 bases, and 11 bases lay in between. The CDR3 region is CASSVQGGGELFF. In DNA form, the CDR3 reads TGTGCCAGCAGCGTACAGGGTGGCGGGGAGCTGTTTTTT.

The table lists this clonotype with a count of one. The chain carries TRBV11-3 and TRBJ2-2; no firm D call. CDR3 size: 15 residues. Looked up from germline, CDR1 is SGHNT and CDR2 is YENEEA. V shed 3 bases and J shed 4 bases, with 12 bases lying between them. The CDR3, as DNA: TGTGCCAGCAGCTTCGGGTATTTAGGCACCGGGGAGCTGTTTTTT. Its protein is CASSFGYLGTGELFF.

The chain combines TRBV7-2 with TRBJ2-1; 10 positions match TRBD2. V trimming: 2 bases; J trimming: 7 bases; junction bases outside the gene matches: 2. This CDR3 has 14 residues. CDR1 and CDR2 (germline): SGHTA, FQGNSA. The CDR3 region has the DNA TGTGCCAGCAGCTTACTAGCGGGAGAAAATGAGCAGTTCTTC. It specifies CASSLLAGENEQFF.

The rearrangement joins TRBV4-3 to TRBJ1-3; a weak D match, TRBD1 (6 bases). Germline V gene sequence: CDR1 LGHNA, CDR2 YSLEER. The CDR3 covers 13 residues. V was clipped by 8 bases and J by 8 bases, with 16 bases between them. The CDR3 nucleotides are TGCGCCAGCTCTCGGGGGGGGCTGGACACCATATATTTT. It is translated as CASSRGGLDTIYF.

Note on this clonotype: A much larger clone differs by one base, so this may be a read error. The chain combines TRBV7-9 with TRBJ1-1, with D possibly TRBD1 on 6 matching bases. V was pared by 1 base and J by 3 bases, with 12 bases between. The V gene's germline CDR1 is SEHNR and CDR2 FQNEAQ (reference sequence). The CDR3 extends over 15 amino acids. CDR3 nucleotide sequence: TGTGCCAGCAGCTTAGGACAGGAGAGAGACACTGAAGCTTTCTTT. It is translated as CASSLGQERDTEAFF.

The gene calls are TRBV10-3 and TRBJ1-5; 7 nucleotides line up with TRBD1. The CDR3 extends over 14 amino acids. Germline V gene data show CDR1 as ENHRY and CDR2 as SYGVKD. V was clipped by 6 bases and J by 4 bases; unmatched bases: 6. CDR3 bases: TGTGCCATCAGCCCAACAGGGGATAATCAGCCCCAGCATTTT. Translated, it gives CAISPTGDNQPQHF.

This clonotype was found a few times. The chain uses TRBV12-3 or TRBV12-4 and TRBJ2-3; D could derive from TRBD1 or TRBD2 (6 bases each). The V end lost 1 base, the J end lost 5 bases, and 13 bases lay between the germline ends. The CDR3 consists of 15 residues. The CDR3 sequence: CASSLDGGRGDTQYF. CDR3 DNA sequence: TGTGCCAGCAGTTTAGATGGGGGGCGCGGAGATACGCAGTATTTT.

This clonotype has only a few counts. V usage is TRBV18 and J usage is TRBJ2-5, with D unclear. The CDR3 consists of 13 residues. With 3 bases removed from V and 4 bases from J, the gap between germline ends came to 9 bases. CDR1 is KGHSH and CDR2 is LQKENI in the germline V gene. CDR3 amino acids: CASSPFDRETQYF. Written as DNA, the CDR3 is TGTGCCAGCTCACCCTTCGACCGAGAGACCCAGTACTTC.

This clonotype was picked up a small number of times. The chain carries TRBV29-1 and TRBJ1-1; D is unresolved. The CDR3 totals 12 residues. V was pared by 5 bases and J by 5 bases, with 12 bases between. Germline-derived CDR1 and CDR2 are SQVTM and ANQGSEA. CDR3 amino acids: CSVSPWETEAFF. CDR3 coding DNA: TGCAGCGTTTCCCCCTGGGAGACTGAAGCTTTCTTT. Based on the CDR3 plus reference TRBV29-1 and TRBJ1-1, the full variable domain is SAVISQKPSRDICQRGTSLTIQCQVDSQVTMMFWYRQQPGQSLTLIATANQGSEATYESGFVIDKFPISRPNLTFSTLTVSNMSPEDSSIYLCSVSPWETEAFFGQGTRLTVV.

This clonotype has a handful of counts. The chain couples TRBV6-2 or TRBV6-3 to TRBJ1-2, with unresolved D. There are 13 residues in the CDR3. Germline CDR1 and CDR2: MNHEY and SVGEGT. V shed 7 bases and J shed 2 bases, with 11 bases lying between them. The DNA for the CDR3 is TGTGCCAGCAAGGGCCGCAGCAACTATGGCTACACCTTC. It codes for CASKGRSNYGYTF.

The rearrangement links TRBV21-1 to TRBJ1-1; the table calls TRBD1, which could not be checked here. TRBV21-1 is recorded as a pseudogene. The CDR3 totals 17 residues. The CDR3 DNA follows: TGTGCCAGCAGCACTGACCCCCCGGGACGGATGAACACTGAAGCTTTCTTT. Amino acid sequence: CASSTDPPGRMNTEAFF.

The genes are TRBV5-1 and TRBJ2-6; no clear D. CDR3 length equals 16 residues. Germline V gene sequence: CDR1 SGHRS, CDR2 YFSETQ. V lost 4 bases to trimming and J lost 0 bases, with 11 bases between them. The CDR3 DNA reads TGCGCCAGCAGCGCAATGGCGAGCTCTGGGGCCAACGTCCTGACTTTC. Its translation: CASSAMASSGANVLTF.

The chain employs TRBV20-1 and TRBJ2-1; 9 nucleotides line up with TRBD1. Germline lookup yields CDR1 DFQATT and CDR2 SNEGSKA (reference sequence). The CDR3 contains 16 residues. Germline trimming cut 0 bases from V and 7 bases from J; bases unmatched to any gene: 10. The chain's CDR3 is CSARDHHRGLTNEQFF. The CDR3 DNA reads TGCAGTGCTAGAGATCATCACAGGGGGCTAACGAATGAGCAGTTCTTC.

The rearrangement joins TRBV6-6 to TRBJ2-3; D may correspond to TRBD1 or TRBD2 (5 bases each). V lost 4 bases and J 5 bases, leaving 10 bases between the germline ends. The CDR3 is 13 residues long. Germline-derived CDR1 and CDR2 are MNHNY and SVGAGI (reference sequence). Here the CDR3 reads CASSSRGEDTQYF. The CDR3 DNA is TGTGCCAGCAGTTCTAGGGGAGAAGATACGCAGTATTTT.

This clonotype was detected only once. One end of the junction is discordant with germline, which a read error may explain. The chain has TRBV7-2 and TRBJ2-7; TRBD1 aligns across 10 bases. Germline loops: CDR1 SGHTA, CDR2 FQGNSA. The CDR3 has 15 amino acids. CDR3 sequence (DNA): TGTGCCAGCAGCTTATCCGGGACAGGGGAGTACGAGCAGTGCTTC. It yields the protein CASSLSGTGEYEQCF. The complete variable domain, with remaining parts taken from reference TRBV7-2 and TRBJ2-7, reads GAGVSQSPSNKVTEKGKDVELRCDPISGHTALYWYRQSLGQGLEFLIYFQGNSAPDKSGLPSDRFSAERTGGSVSTLTIQRTQQEDSAVYLCASSLSGTGEYEQCFGPGTRLTVT.